This T cell receptor beta chain originates from a study of T cells after yellow fever vaccination. General observations from the study: The CD4 and CD8 compartments had a small share of their clonotypes in common.

J lost 2 bases, V lost 3 bases, and 7 bases had no gene match. Germline CDR1 and CDR2: KGHSH and LQKENI. The CDR3 contains 16 residues. 5'RACE template switching generated TCR cDNA, adding a universal primer site and UMIs. TCRdb re-derived calls from the 5' RACE reads in MiXCR, one entry per CDR3 protein. The table records 620,000 or so distinct CDR3 sequences, around a sixth of them present only once. A few counts support this clonotype. Its antigen is unidentified. The receptor was isolated from a man between 18 and 29 years old who received the YFV17D yellow fever vaccine. The sample consisted of PBMCs, taken less than 6 days after the first yellow fever vaccination. The rearrangement joins TRBV18 to TRBJ2-7; 10 nucleotides line up with TRBD2. The CDR3 DNA reads as TGTGCCAGCTCACCTAGCGGGGGGACAGGAACCTACGAGCAGTACGTC. The encoded protein is CASSPSGGTGTYEQYV.